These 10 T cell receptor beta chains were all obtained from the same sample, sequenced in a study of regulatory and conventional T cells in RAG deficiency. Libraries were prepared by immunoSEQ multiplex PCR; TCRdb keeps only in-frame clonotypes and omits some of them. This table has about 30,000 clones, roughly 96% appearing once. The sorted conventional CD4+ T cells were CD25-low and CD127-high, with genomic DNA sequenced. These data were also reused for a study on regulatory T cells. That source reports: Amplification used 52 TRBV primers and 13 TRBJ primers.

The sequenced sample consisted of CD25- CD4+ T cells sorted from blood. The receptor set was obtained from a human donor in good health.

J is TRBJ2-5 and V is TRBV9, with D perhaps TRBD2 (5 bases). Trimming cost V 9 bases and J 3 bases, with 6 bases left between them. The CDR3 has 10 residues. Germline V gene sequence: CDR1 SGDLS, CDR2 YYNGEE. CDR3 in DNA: TGTGCCACCGGGGAAGAGACCCAGTACTTC. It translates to CATGEETQYF.

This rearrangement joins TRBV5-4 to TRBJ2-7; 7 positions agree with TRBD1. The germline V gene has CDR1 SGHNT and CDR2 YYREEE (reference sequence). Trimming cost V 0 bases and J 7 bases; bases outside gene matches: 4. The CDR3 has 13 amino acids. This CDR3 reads CASSLDRGQEQYF. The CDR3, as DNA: TGTGCCAGCAGCTTGGACAGGGGACAAGAGCAGTACTTC.

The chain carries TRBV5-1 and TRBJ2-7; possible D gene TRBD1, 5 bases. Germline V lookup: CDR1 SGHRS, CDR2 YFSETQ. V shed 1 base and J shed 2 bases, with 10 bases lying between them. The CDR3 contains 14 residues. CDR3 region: CASSLQQATYEQYF. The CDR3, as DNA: TGCGCCAGCAGCTTGCAACAGGCCACCTACGAGCAGTACTTC.

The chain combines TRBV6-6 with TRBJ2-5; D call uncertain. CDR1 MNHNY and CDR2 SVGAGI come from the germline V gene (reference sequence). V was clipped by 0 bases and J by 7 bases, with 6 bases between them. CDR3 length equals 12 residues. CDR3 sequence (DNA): TGTGCCAGCAGTTACTCCACGGGGACCCAGTACTTC. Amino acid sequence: CASSYSTGTQYF.

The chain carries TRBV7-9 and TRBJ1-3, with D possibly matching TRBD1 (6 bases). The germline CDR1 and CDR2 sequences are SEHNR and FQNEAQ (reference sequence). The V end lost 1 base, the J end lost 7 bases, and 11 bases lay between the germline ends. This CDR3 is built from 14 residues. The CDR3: CASSLEDSWNTIYF. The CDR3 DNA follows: TGTGCCAGCAGCTTAGAGGACAGTTGGAACACCATATATTTT.

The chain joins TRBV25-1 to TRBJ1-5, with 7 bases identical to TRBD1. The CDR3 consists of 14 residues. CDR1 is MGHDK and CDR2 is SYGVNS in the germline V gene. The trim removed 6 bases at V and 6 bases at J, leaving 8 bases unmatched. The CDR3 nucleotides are TGTGCCAGCAGCGCGGGACAGTCCGGTCAGCCCCAGCATTTT. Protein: CASSAGQSGQPQHF.

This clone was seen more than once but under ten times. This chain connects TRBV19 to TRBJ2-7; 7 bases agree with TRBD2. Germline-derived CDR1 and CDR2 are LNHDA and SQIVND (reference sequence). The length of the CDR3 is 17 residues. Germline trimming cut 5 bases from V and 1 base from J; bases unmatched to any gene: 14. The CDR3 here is CASSHLPAGDGSYEQYF. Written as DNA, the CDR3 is TGTGCCAGTAGTCACCTTCCTGCGGGGGACGGTTCCTACGAGCAGTACTTC.

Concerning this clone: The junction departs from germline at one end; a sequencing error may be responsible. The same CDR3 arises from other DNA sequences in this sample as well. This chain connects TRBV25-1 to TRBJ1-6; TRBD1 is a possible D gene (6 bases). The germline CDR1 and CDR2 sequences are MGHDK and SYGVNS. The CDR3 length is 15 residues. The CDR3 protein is CASSGGTTYNSPLHF. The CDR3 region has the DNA TGTGCCAGCAGTGGGGGGACAACCTATAATTCCCCCCTCCACTTT.

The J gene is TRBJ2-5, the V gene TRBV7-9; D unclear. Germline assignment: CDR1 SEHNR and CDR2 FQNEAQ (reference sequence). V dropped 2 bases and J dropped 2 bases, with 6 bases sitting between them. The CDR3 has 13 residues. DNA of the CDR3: TGTGCCAGCAGCTTACGTCCTCAAGAGACCCAGTACTTC. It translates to CASSLRPQETQYF. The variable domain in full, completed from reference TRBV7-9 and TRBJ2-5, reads DTGVSQNPRHKITKRGQNVTFRCDPISEHNRLYWYRQTLGQGPEFLTYFQNEAQLEKSRLLSDRFSAERPKGSFSTLEIQRTEQGDSAMYLCASSLRPQETQYFGPGTRLLVL.

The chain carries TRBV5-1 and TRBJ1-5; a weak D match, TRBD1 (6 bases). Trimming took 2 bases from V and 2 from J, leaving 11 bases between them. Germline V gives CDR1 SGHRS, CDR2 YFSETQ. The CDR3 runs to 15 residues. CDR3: CASSLQPGGNQPQHF. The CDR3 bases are TGCGCCAGCAGCTTACAGCCAGGGGGCAATCAGCCCCAGCATTTT.